One sample yielded the 21 T cell receptor beta chains listed below, sequenced in a study of OX40 agonist ivuxolimab in advanced cancers. Repertoires were generated with immunoSEQ multiplex PCR, while TCRdb's copy carries only in-frame clones and drops some. The data hold around 67,000 clones, with 70% to 90% observed a single time. Sequencing was performed on CD4+ or CD8+ T cells sorted from blood, taken in a trial of the OX40 agonist ivuxolimab. The receptors shown here come from an adult with an advanced solid tumor such as melanoma, head and neck, liver or kidney cancer.

The gene calls are TRBV6-5 and TRBJ1-3, with D hard to call. This CDR3 region has 13 residues. V was pared by 7 bases and J by 0 bases, with 7 bases between. Germline lookup yields CDR1 MNHEY and CDR2 SVGAGI. The CDR3 region has the DNA TGTGCCAGCACCCTAGCCTCTGGAAACACCATATATTTT. Protein: CASTLASGNTIYF.

J is TRBJ1-1 and V is TRBV5-1; D perhaps matches TRBD1 (5 bases). This CDR3 comprises 13 residues. The V end was cut by 0 bases, the J end by 7 bases, with 10 bases between. The germline gives CDR1 SGHRS, CDR2 YFSETQ. CDR3 protein: CASSLEVGLEAFF. The CDR3 coding sequence is TGCGCCAGCAGCTTGGAAGTGGGACTTGAAGCTTTCTTT.

The genes are TRBV5-6 and TRBJ2-3; D uncertain. Trimming took off 0 bases at V and 4 bases at J, with 6 bases between the two ends. The length of the CDR3 is 13 residues. Germline loops: CDR1 SGHDT, CDR2 YYEEEE. The CDR3 reads CASSLVGPDTQYF. CDR3 DNA: TGTGCCAGCAGCTTGGTGGGCCCAGATACGCAGTATTTT.

This chain links TRBV6-5 with TRBJ2-7; either TRBD1 or TRBD2 may fit D (5 bases each). Trimming took 0 bases from V and 2 from J, leaving 8 bases between them. This CDR3 spans 14 amino acids. Looked up from germline, CDR1 is MNHEY and CDR2 is SVGAGI. In DNA, the CDR3 is TGTGCCAGCAGTTACTCCGGGACCCCCTACGAGCAGTACTTC. It codes for CASSYSGTPYEQYF.

This clone was seen more than once but under ten times. This sequence joins TRBV2 and TRBJ1-4; D not resolved. Germline assignment: CDR1 SNHLY and CDR2 FYNNEI. This CDR3 spans 15 amino acids. Between the trimmed V and J ends, which lost 6 bases and 5 bases, there was a span of 16 bases. The CDR3 spells CASSPFGVENEKLFF. The CDR3 DNA sequence: TGTGCCAGCAGCCCCTTTGGAGTCGAAAATGAAAAACTGTTTTTT. Full variable domain (rest looked up from reference TRBV2 and TRBJ1-4): EPEVTQTPSHQVTQMGQEVILRCVPISNHLYFYWYRQILGQKVEFLVSFYNNEISEKSEIFDDQFSVERPDGSNFTLKIRSTKLEDSAMYFCASSPFGVENEKLFFGSGTQLSVL.

This clone was observed a single time. The rearrangement joins TRBV5-1 to TRBJ1-1, with D unresolved. CDR1 and CDR2 (germline): SGHRS, YFSETQ. The V end was cut by 0 bases, the J end by 0 bases, with 9 bases between. There are 15 residues in the CDR3. The CDR3 nucleotides are TGCGCCAGCAGCTTGGGGGCTGCGATGAACACTGAAGCTTTCTTT. Translated: CASSLGAAMNTEAFF.

The V and J genes are TRBV5-1 and TRBJ1-2; 8 bases map to TRBD1. The CDR3 spans 16 residues. Losses at the gene ends were 0 bases for V and 5 bases for J; bases not matched to a gene: 9. From germline, CDR1 is SGHRS and CDR2 YFSETQ. The CDR3 sequence is CASSLDVQGARYGYTF. The CDR3 DNA reads as TGCGCCAGCAGCTTGGATGTTCAGGGGGCTCGGTATGGCTACACCTTC.

The chain combines TRBV5-1 with TRBJ2-7; D ambiguous. The germline V gene has CDR1 SGHRS and CDR2 YFSETQ. The CDR3 is made up of 14 amino acids. Trimming cost V 4 bases and J 0 bases, with 11 bases left between them. DNA of the CDR3: TGCGCCAGCAGCCCTCTGGGGAACTCCTACGAGCAGTACTTC. It translates to CASSPLGNSYEQYF.

The gene calls are TRBV7-2 and TRBJ2-7; D possibly corresponds to TRBD1 (6 bases). Trimming removed 0 bases from V and 3 bases from J, with 9 bases in between. Germline V gives CDR1 SGHTA, CDR2 FQGNSA. CDR3 length: 14 amino acids. CDR3 sequence reads: CASSLAGANYEQYF. For the CDR3, the DNA is TGTGCCAGCAGCTTAGCGGGGGCTAACTACGAGCAGTACTTC.

J is TRBJ1-5 and V is TRBV6-5; D ambiguous. The germline V gene encodes CDR1 MNHEY and CDR2 SVGAGI. This CDR3 has 13 amino acids. Trimming cost V 6 bases and J 6 bases, with 12 bases left between them. The CDR3 DNA is TGTGCCAGCAGCTCAAGTGGTAGTCAGCCCCAGCATTTT. Its translation is CASSSSGSQPQHF.

The chain uses TRBV11-3 and TRBJ2-3; TRBD2 aligns across 13 bases. The trim removed 5 bases at V and 1 base at J, leaving 3 bases unmatched. Germline V CDR1 and CDR2: SGHNT, YENEEA. This CDR3 is built from 16 residues. DNA of the CDR3: TGTGCCAGCAGCCCGGGGACTAGCGGGGGCACAGATACGCAGTATTTT. It yields the protein CASSPGTSGGTDTQYF.

The chain has TRBV9 and TRBJ2-3; TRBD2 agrees at 7 bases. Germline V lookup: CDR1 SGDLS, CDR2 YYNGEE. J was trimmed by 3 bases and V by 4 bases; bases with no gene match: 5. This CDR3 has 14 amino acids. In DNA form, the CDR3 reads TGTGCCAGCAGCTCCCGGGGGGATACAGATACGCAGTATTTT. Translation gives CASSSRGDTDTQYF. Variable domain in full (rest from reference TRBV9 and TRBJ2-3): DSGVTQTPKHLITATGQRVTLRCSPRSGDLSVYWYQQSLDQGLQFLIQYYNGEERAKGNILERFSAQQFPDLHSELNLSSLELGDSALYFCASSSRGDTDTQYFGPGTRLTVL.

The V call is TRBV7-2, the J call TRBJ1-5, with 8 bases identical to TRBD1. The CDR3 extends over 16 amino acids. J gave up 5 bases and V 4 bases, and 10 bases lay outside the gene matches. CDR1 and CDR2 from the germline V gene are SGHTA and FQGNSA. CDR3 DNA: TGTGCCAGCAGCTCCCACCCAGGACAGGGAGATCAGCCCCAGCATTTT. Translated: CASSSHPGQGDQPQHF.

The V call is TRBV19, the J call TRBJ2-7; D call uncertain. Germline CDR1 LNHDA, CDR2 SQIVND (reference sequence). The CDR3 totals 16 residues. The V gene lost 1 base and the J gene lost 6 bases, with 19 bases spanning the gap. The CDR3: CASSIGGPVTPAEQYF. The CDR3 DNA reads TGTGCCAGTAGTATAGGTGGGCCCGTGACCCCCGCCGAGCAGTACTTC.

The chain carries TRBV5-4 and TRBJ1-3; D is uncertain. Germline loops: CDR1 SGHNT, CDR2 YYREEE (reference sequence). V was pared by 0 bases and J by 4 bases, with 2 bases between. The CDR3 runs to 12 residues. The DNA of the CDR3 is TGTGCCAGCAGCTTGGACGGAAACACCATATATTTT. Translating it yields CASSLDGNTIYF.

This chain joins TRBV2 and TRBJ1-5, with D unclear. CDR1 is SNHLY and CDR2 is FYNNEI in the germline V gene. CDR3 length equals 11 residues. V shed 5 bases and J shed 5 bases, with 4 bases lying between them. For the CDR3, the DNA is TGTGCCAGCAGTTTAGATCAGCCCCAGCATTTT. The encoded protein is CASSLDQPQHF.

The J gene is TRBJ2-3, the V gene TRBV2, with 9 bases aligning to TRBD2. CDR1 is SNHLY and CDR2 is FYNNEI in the germline V gene. The V segment lost 6 bases and the J segment 3 bases; nucleotides outside the gene matches: 10. The CDR3 runs to 16 residues. Written as DNA, the CDR3 is TGTGCCAGCAGGCTAGATAGCGGGAGTCGGACAGATACGCAGTATTTT. It yields the protein CASRLDSGSRTDTQYF.

This clone showed up just once. The chain is built from TRBV11-2 and TRBJ2-7; D gene unclear. This CDR3 region has 14 residues. Germline V gives CDR1 SGHAT, CDR2 FQNNGV. V was clipped by 0 bases and J by 2 bases, with 8 bases between them. For the CDR3, the DNA is TGTGCCAGCAGCTTAGATCCCAGTACCTACGAGCAGTACTTC. Translated: CASSLDPSTYEQYF.

J is TRBJ1-1 and V is TRBV6-5; D call uncertain. The length of the CDR3 is 14 residues. The V and J ends lost 7 bases and 0 bases respectively, with 12 bases between them. Germline V gene lookup returns CDR1 MNHEY and CDR2 SVGAGI. The CDR3 sequence: CASTSVGMNTEAFF. The CDR3 DNA is TGTGCCAGCACCTCGGTTGGAATGAACACTGAAGCTTTCTTT.

A few counts support this clone. The chain uses TRBV19 and TRBJ2-7; TRBD2 matches 8 bases. The CDR3 has 16 amino acids. Germline V gives CDR1 LNHDA, CDR2 SQIVND (reference sequence). V lost 3 bases, J lost 2 bases, and 9 bases stayed unmatched. The CDR3 spells CASSIGRGGRAYEQYF. The CDR3 nucleotides read TGTGCCAGTAGTATCGGACGGGGGGGGCGAGCCTACGAGCAGTACTTC.

This chain links TRBV6-4 with TRBJ2-1, with 7 positions matching TRBD1. V gave up 2 bases and J gave up 8 bases; unmatched junction bases: 9. This CDR3 has 15 residues. In germline, CDR1 is MRHNA, CDR2 SNTAGT. This chain's CDR3 is CASSDPSRGIYEQFF. DNA for the CDR3: TGTGCCAGCAGTGACCCTAGCAGGGGGATATATGAGCAGTTCTTC.